This paragraph covers one T cell receptor (beta chain) sequence. Per germline, CDR1 LNHDA and CDR2 SQIVND (reference sequence). The V and J ends lost 5 bases and 2 bases respectively, with 10 bases between them. CDR3 length equals 13 residues. The time point was: sample taken at primary tumor resection. This specimen belongs to a study of spatial heterogeneity in lung cancer. On each TCR cDNA molecule, a unique molecular identifier was present. TCRdb reprocessed the 5' RACE reads with MiXCR, giving one entry per CDR3 protein. The top ten hold roughly two fifths of the sample, which has more than 80,000 distinct CDR3 sequences, roughly 12% seen once.

The source was PBMCs, collected at surgery. J is TRBJ2-7 and V is TRBV19; tentative D call: TRBD1 (5 bases). The receptor comes from a male donor with early-stage non-small cell lung cancer. CDR3 nucleotide sequence: TGTGCCAGTAGTGTTCCAGGGCCCTACGAGCAGTACTTC. Translating gives CASSVPGPYEQYF.